This TCR beta chain was captured in a study of blood T cells in healthy people across ages (dated by TCRdb to between 2014 and 2017). For the wider study: Template switching captured roughly one uniquely barcoded TCR beta cDNA molecule per two T cells in model experiments. To track age-related changes in TCR beta repertoire diversity, the study relied on deep sequencing normalized with unique cDNA molecular identifiers. Donors were grouped into four age groups: young (average 16 years), middle-aged (39), aged (roughly 67) and long-lived (about 89). To avoid experimental bias, donors of different ages were distributed randomly across sequencing lanes. For two donors (one aged 18 to 30 and one aged 80 or older), the study analyzed two additional independent replicas of 1 million unique cDNA reads from the same blood draw.

Library prep was done by 5' RACE. The sample was run on an Illumina HiSeq 2500. A second PCR of about 6 to 11 cycles was run with a J-beta primer mix and a sample-barcoded 5' primer. Each TCR beta cDNA molecule received a unique molecular identifier from a template-switch 5' adaptor carrying 12 random nucleotides. At least 2.5 million CDR3-containing paired-end reads were obtained from each sample. First-strand cDNA synthesis was performed from all RNA using the Mint cDNA synthesis kit, with priming by a TRBC-specific oligonucleotide. After uracil-DNA glycosylase treatment, a first 18-cycle PCR used universal primers M1SS and BC2_uni_R on all cDNA. The authors' pipeline ran thus. Normalization of each sample was performed by random selection of 1 million high-quality reads, each carrying a distinct molecular identifier. Reads with shared molecular identifiers were discarded instead of being binned into consensus sequences. MiTCR, set to a Q25 quality threshold and the strictest error-elimination algorithm, was used for CDR3 identification, clonotype clustering and error correction. A nonparametric unseen species model with Euler transformation was used to estimate a lower bound on total TCR beta diversity. TCRdb reanalyzed the raw reads on its own, using fastp at Q25 for trimming and MiXCR for clone calling, and kept in-frame beta chains. Each record represents a unique CDR3 protein, reported with the most common genes and DNA among its rows. The V and J calls come from TCRdb's annotation, not from the publication. The sample profile shows fewer than 800,000 distinct CDR3 sequences; around 48% of them were found once. Clones ranked in the top ten supply 30% to 40% of the sample.

What the work shows at the level of the full study, not this receptor alone: Because profiling used bulk unsorted PBMCs, naive and antigen-experienced compartments could not be compared conclusively. As age increased, observed TCR beta diversity per million T cells dropped in a roughly linear way, and a significant reduction was already evident by age 40. Observed TCR beta diversity correlated strongly with the percentage of naive T cells measured by flow cytometry. Because the CMV infection status of the donors was unknown, age-related changes in expanded clonotypes may potentially have been confounded. Estimates of total diversity from one million sequenced T cells were regarded as lower bounds and underestimates. Compared with the aged group, the long-lived group had more naive CD4+ T cells, fewer expanded clones and increased TCR diversity, suggesting age selection.

The CDR3 measures 16 amino acids from cysteine to phenylalanine. The entry retains the CDR3 DNA only, 48 bases that are in frame from base 1. Unmatched junction bases come to 7, with V trimmed by 6 bases and J by 0 bases. The germline V gene supplies CDR1 MNHEY and CDR2 SVGAGI. Systemically healthy Caucasian individuals from Russia, around 38 in total and aged about 6 to 100 years, were included as donors. Ten milliliters of peripheral blood were drawn from each donor into EDTA-treated Vacutainer tubes. PBMCs were isolated by Ficoll-Paque density-gradient centrifugation, with at least 6 million obtained per sample. Trizol reagent was used to extract total RNA from PBMCs, with at least 6 micrograms per sample. The percentages of naive CD45RAhigh/CD27high T cells were determined by flow cytometry on a PBMC aliquot from every donor. This clonotype was found a few times. Its antigen is currently not known. Per-base qualities were not stored, and no clone one base away is much larger.

Sequenced: blood. The clonotype was recovered from a woman aged 55-69 years in good health. The V and J genes are TRBV6-5 and TRBJ2-1; TRBD2 aligns with 8 central bases. The bases are TGTGCCAGCAGCCACCTAGCGGGTAGCTCCTACAATGAGCAGTTCTTC. Translation gives CASSHLAGSSYNEQFF.